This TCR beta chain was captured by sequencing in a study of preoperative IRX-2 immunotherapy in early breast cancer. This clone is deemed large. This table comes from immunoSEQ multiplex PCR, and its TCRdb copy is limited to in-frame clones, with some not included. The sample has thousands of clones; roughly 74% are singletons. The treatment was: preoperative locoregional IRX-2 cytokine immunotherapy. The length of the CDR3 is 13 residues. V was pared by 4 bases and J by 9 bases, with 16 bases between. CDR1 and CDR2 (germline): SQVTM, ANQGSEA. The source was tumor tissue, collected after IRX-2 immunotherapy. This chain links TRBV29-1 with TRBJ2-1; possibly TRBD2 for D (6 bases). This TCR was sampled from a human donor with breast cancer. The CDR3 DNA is TGCAGCGTTGTTGGGACTCCGAGGGGTGAGCAGTTCTTC. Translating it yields CSVVGTPRGEQFF.